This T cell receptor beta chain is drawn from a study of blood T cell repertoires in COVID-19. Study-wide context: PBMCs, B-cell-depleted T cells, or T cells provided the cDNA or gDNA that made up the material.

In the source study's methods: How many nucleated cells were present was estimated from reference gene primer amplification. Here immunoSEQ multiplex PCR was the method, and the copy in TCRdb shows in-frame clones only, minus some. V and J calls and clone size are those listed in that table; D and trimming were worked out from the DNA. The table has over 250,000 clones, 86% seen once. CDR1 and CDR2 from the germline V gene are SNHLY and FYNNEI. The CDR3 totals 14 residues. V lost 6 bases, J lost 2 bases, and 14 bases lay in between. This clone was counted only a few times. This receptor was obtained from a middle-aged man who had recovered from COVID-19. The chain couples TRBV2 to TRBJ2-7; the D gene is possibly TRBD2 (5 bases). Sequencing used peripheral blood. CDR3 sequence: CASSPADLPYEQYF. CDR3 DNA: TGTGCCAGCAGCCCCGCGGACTTACCCTACGAGCAGTACTTC.